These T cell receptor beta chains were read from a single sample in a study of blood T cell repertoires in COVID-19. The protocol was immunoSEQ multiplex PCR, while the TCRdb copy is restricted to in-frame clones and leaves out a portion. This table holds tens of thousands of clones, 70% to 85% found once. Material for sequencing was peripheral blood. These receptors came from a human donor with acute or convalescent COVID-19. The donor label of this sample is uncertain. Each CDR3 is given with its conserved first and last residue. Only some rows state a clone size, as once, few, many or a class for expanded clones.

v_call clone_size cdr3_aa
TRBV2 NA CASSERATLQPQHF
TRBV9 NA CASSVGDWSSYEQYF
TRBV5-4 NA CASSLDGEPQHF
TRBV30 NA CAWSVSAGHLNYGYTF
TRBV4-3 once CASSQESGPSFNYGYTF
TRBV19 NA CASLWANEQFF
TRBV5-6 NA CASSRDSYYGYTF
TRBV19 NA CASSPPGQRNIQYF
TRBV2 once CASSADRGNEKLFF
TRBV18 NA CASSSRDRGHEQYF
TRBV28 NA CAMRQGWDQPQHF
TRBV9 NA CASSGRRLAGGPGETQYF
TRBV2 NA CASMGQGFLGNQPQHF
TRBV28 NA CASSSPAQGATGELFF
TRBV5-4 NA CASSLVAGGLGGELFF
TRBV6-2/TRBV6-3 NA CASSPLGQGDWDTQYF